These 24 T cell receptor beta chains were all obtained from the same sample, sequenced in a study of shared clonotypes between healthy human individuals. Sequenced by immunoSEQ multiplex PCR; TCRdb stores in-frame clones only, minus some. This sample carries roughly 410,000 clones, approximately 97% of them seen once, and the ten largest clones take 0.32%. The sequencing sample was made of memory CD8+ T cells sorted from blood. Subset noted: CD45RO+ cells pooled with CCR7-negative TemRA cells. Receptors were obtained from a man younger than 40 in good health.

This sequence joins TRBV2 and TRBJ2-3; D remains ambiguous. The CDR3 contains 15 residues. V lost 5 bases, J lost 4 bases, and 16 bases lay in between. Germline V gene lookup returns CDR1 SNHLY and CDR2 FYNNEI. The CDR3 loop is CASSRPPVSADTQYF. The CDR3 DNA is TGTGCCAGCAGTCGACCACCAGTGAGCGCAGATACGCAGTATTTT.

The chain joins TRBV5-4 to TRBJ2-3, with 16 bases identical to TRBD2. The CDR3 covers 18 residues. Looked up from germline, CDR1 is SGHNT and CDR2 is YYREEE (reference sequence). Germline trimming cut 0 bases from V and 4 bases from J; bases unmatched to any gene: 5. The CDR3 region is CASSLAGTSGRGADTQYF. CDR3 bases: TGTGCCAGCAGCTTGGCTGGGACTAGCGGGAGGGGCGCAGATACGCAGTATTTT.

This chain joins TRBV7-2 and TRBJ2-5, with TRBD2 matching over 10 bases. V dropped 5 bases and J dropped 2; count of bases not matched to a gene: 8. CDR1 SGHTA and CDR2 FQGNSA come from the germline V gene. CDR3 length: 16 amino acids. DNA for the CDR3: TGTGCCAGCAGCCCCCGCGCGACTAGCGGGCAAGAGACCCAGTACTTC. Amino acid sequence: CASSPRATSGQETQYF.

V gene TRBV2 combines with J gene TRBJ1-6; D remains unclear. From germline, CDR1 is SNHLY and CDR2 FYNNEI. The V gene lost 4 bases and the J gene lost 12 bases, with 10 bases spanning the gap. The CDR3 has 12 amino acids. CDR3 bases: TGTGCCAGCAGTGGGGAGTCCCGACCCCTCCACTTT. It codes for CASSGESRPLHF.

The chain carries TRBV6-1 and TRBJ2-7; D unresolved. The germline V gene has CDR1 MNHNS and CDR2 SASEGT. The CDR3 is made up of 12 amino acids. V gave up 11 bases and J gave up 2 bases, with 13 bases separating them. The CDR3 coding sequence is TGTGCCTCTCAGAAGTCCGCCTACGAGCAGTACTTC. Amino acid sequence: CASQKSAYEQYF.

J is TRBJ2-7 and V is TRBV7-9; 8 bases line up with TRBD2. The CDR3 contains 17 residues. Germline trimming cut 2 bases from V and 2 bases from J; bases unmatched to any gene: 11. Germline V gives CDR1 SEHNR, CDR2 FQNEAQ (reference sequence). CDR3 bases: TGTGCCAGCAGCTTATTGAGCTCTAGCGGGTTCGCCTACGAGCAGTACTTC. Its protein product is CASSLLSSSGFAYEQYF.

For the CDR3, the DNA is TGCGCCAGCAGCCCGGACAGCTACTATGGCTACACCTTC. Amino acid sequence: CASSPDSYYGYTF. This chain uses TRBV5-1 with TRBJ1-2, with D perhaps matching TRBD1 (6 bases). Per the germline V gene, CDR1 is SGHRS and CDR2 is YFSETQ. This CDR3 has 13 amino acids. The V gene lost 4 bases and the J gene lost 3 bases, with 10 bases spanning the gap.

The chain uses TRBV14 and TRBJ2-3; unclear D gene. From germline, CDR1 is SGHDN and CDR2 FVKESK. Trimming took 4 bases from V and 5 from J, leaving 10 bases between them. The CDR3 is 13 residues long. CDR3 coding DNA: TGTGCCAGCAGCCTCGCCCGACTAGATACGCAGTATTTT. Translating gives CASSLARLDTQYF.

In its sample, this clone was seen once. The V call is TRBV20-1, the J call TRBJ2-1, with D hard to call. Germline lookup yields CDR1 DFQATT and CDR2 SNEGSKA (reference sequence). The CDR3 is made up of 9 amino acids. V lost 3 bases, J lost 6 bases, and 0 bases lay in between. This chain's CDR3 is CSASNEQFF. Written as DNA, the CDR3 is TGCAGTGCTAGCAATGAGCAGTTCTTC.

The J gene is TRBJ2-5, the V gene TRBV28, with D maybe TRBD1 (7 bases). The germline V gene has CDR1 MDHEN and CDR2 SYDVKM. V lost 6 bases, J lost 3 bases, and 14 bases lay in between. CDR3 length equals 14 residues. CDR3 sequence: CASSAAGGKETQYF. The CDR3 nucleotides are TGTGCCAGCAGCGCAGCAGGGGGGAAAGAGACCCAGTACTTC.

This chain uses TRBV5-4 with TRBJ2-5; 12 nucleotides align to TRBD2. Germline values: CDR1 SGHNT, CDR2 YYREEE (reference sequence). The trim removed 4 bases at V and 5 bases at J, leaving 6 bases unmatched. The CDR3 spans 15 residues. The CDR3 nucleotides are TGTGCCAGCAGCATGACTAGCGGGAGTGTTGAGACCCAGTACTTC. This sequence encodes CASSMTSGSVETQYF.

This sequence joins TRBV6-6 and TRBJ1-3; D perhaps matches TRBD1 (5 bases). V was clipped by 4 bases and J by 0 bases, with 13 bases between them. CDR1 and CDR2 (germline): MNHNY, SVGAGI (reference sequence). This CDR3 has 16 amino acids. CDR3 amino acids: CASSWGDPSSGNTIYF. CDR3 sequence (DNA): TGTGCCAGCAGTTGGGGGGATCCCAGCTCTGGAAACACCATATATTTT.

The rearrangement links TRBV10-3 to TRBJ2-5, with a possible D match to TRBD2 (5 bases). Trimming pared 0 bases from V and 5 bases from J, leaving 10 bases between. Germline V gene lookup returns CDR1 ENHRY and CDR2 SYGVKD. The CDR3 length is 14 residues. CDR3 DNA: TGTGCCATCAGTGAGTCGGAGGCCAAGGAGACCCAGTACTTC. Its translation is CAISESEAKETQYF.

This sequence joins TRBV11-1 and TRBJ2-3; 7 bases match TRBD2. CDR1 is SGHAT and CDR2 is FQDESV in the germline V gene (reference sequence). Unmatched junction bases numbered 10, after V lost 5 bases and J lost 5 bases. CDR3 length: 15 residues. CDR3 sequence: CASSAWSREGDTQYF. The CDR3 DNA reads TGTGCCAGCAGCGCGTGGTCCAGGGAGGGAGATACGCAGTATTTT. Together with reference TRBV11-1 and TRBJ2-3, the CDR3 gives the full variable domain: EAEVAQSPRYKITEKSQAVAFWCDPISGHATLYWYRQILGQGPELLVQFQDESVVDDSQLPKDRFSAERLKGVDSTLKIQPAELGDSAMYLCASSAWSREGDTQYFGPGTRLTVL.

The V gene is TRBV29-1, the J gene TRBJ2-3; 7 bases are a match to TRBD2. This CDR3 spans 19 amino acids. Germline-derived CDR1 and CDR2 are SQVTM and ANQGSEA. Germline trimming cut 4 bases from V and 0 bases from J; bases unmatched to any gene: 19. CDR3 nucleotide sequence: TGCAGCGTTGCCATCCCCCGGCTAGCGGCCACCATAAGCACAGATACGCAGTATTTT. Amino acid sequence: CSVAIPRLAATISTDTQYF.

This chain links TRBV30 with TRBJ2-3, with D possibly TRBD2 on 5 matching bases. Germline CDR1 reads GTSNPN; CDR2 reads SVGIG (reference sequence). The CDR3 totals 14 residues. Between the trimmed V and J ends, which lost 4 bases and 0 bases, there was a span of 11 bases. Here the CDR3 DNA reads TGTGCCTGGAAGCGGAGGTCTAGCACAGATACGCAGTATTTT. Encoded protein: CAWKRRSSTDTQYF.

The chain employs TRBV28 and TRBJ2-1; 9 bases line up with TRBD1. Per the germline V gene, CDR1 is MDHEN and CDR2 is SYDVKM. The trim removed 7 bases at V and 7 bases at J, leaving 11 bases unmatched. The CDR3 is made up of 15 amino acids. As DNA, the CDR3 is TGTGCCAGCACCCACTCCGGGACAGGGTTAAATGAGCAGTTCTTC. Its protein product is CASTHSGTGLNEQFF.

The chain combines TRBV7-3 with TRBJ2-7, with a tentative D call TRBD2 (6 bases). This CDR3 comprises 15 residues. V was trimmed by 2 bases and J by 3 bases, leaving 14 bases between them. Per germline, CDR1 SGHTA and CDR2 FQGTGA. CDR3 amino acids: CASSLVASEVYEQYF. Here the CDR3 DNA reads TGTGCCAGCAGCTTAGTGGCTAGCGAGGTCTACGAGCAGTACTTC.

The chain uses TRBV6-1 and TRBJ1-2; tentative D call: TRBD1 (5 bases). V shed 1 base and J shed 2 bases, with 5 bases lying between them. Per the germline V gene, CDR1 is MNHNS and CDR2 is SASEGT. The CDR3 is 13 residues long. The CDR3 here is CASSEGTNYGYTF. The CDR3 nucleotides are TGTGCCAGCAGTGAAGGGACAAACTATGGCTACACCTTC.

This clone was detected only once. The chain is built from TRBV7-6 and TRBJ2-5; 8 bases agree with TRBD1. This CDR3 contains 14 residues. Germline V gene lookup returns CDR1 SGHVS and CDR2 FNYEAQ. Trimming took 5 bases from V and 5 from J; bases not matched to a gene: 7. CDR3 coding DNA: TGTGCCAGCAGCCAGGACAGGGTTGGGGAGACCCAGTACTTC. It specifies CASSQDRVGETQYF.

In its sample, this clone was seen once. This chain joins TRBV15 and TRBJ2-1; the match to TRBD2 covers 11 bases. Germline lookup yields CDR1 LNHNV and CDR2 YYDKDF (reference sequence). The CDR3 runs 17 residues. V lost 0 bases to trimming and J lost 4 bases; unmatched junction nucleotides: 5. The CDR3: CATSRDRGTSGYNEQFF. For the CDR3, the DNA is TGTGCCACCAGCAGAGATCGGGGGACTAGCGGTTACAATGAGCAGTTCTTC.

The chain has TRBV7-9 and TRBJ2-7; 7 bases fit TRBD1. Germline V CDR1 and CDR2: SEHNR, FQNEAQ (reference sequence). The length of the CDR3 is 15 residues. The V gene end was trimmed by 1 base and the J gene end by 2 bases; junction bases not matched to a gene: 5. CDR3 DNA: TGTGCCAGCAGCTTAGTAGGGGGCGCACCCTACGAGCAGTACTTC. Protein: CASSLVGGAPYEQYF.

The CDR3 protein is CASSEAGVGEQFF. The CDR3 DNA follows: TGCGCCAGCAGTGAAGCGGGAGTAGGTGAGCAGTTCTTC. The rearrangement links TRBV10-1 to TRBJ2-1; 8 nucleotides match TRBD2. Germline lookup yields CDR1 WNHNN and CDR2 SYGVQD (reference sequence). The CDR3 extends over 13 amino acids. The J segment lost 9 bases and the V segment lost 3 bases, leaving 4 bases of the junction unmatched.

The chain uses TRBV18 and TRBJ1-3; D unclear. The CDR3 extends over 16 amino acids. Germline V gene sequence: CDR1 KGHSH, CDR2 LQKENI. Trimming shortened V by 2 bases and J by 0 bases, and 11 bases separated the two germline ends. The chain's CDR3 is CASSPFSARSGNTIYF. CDR3 DNA sequence: TGTGCCAGCTCACCATTCTCAGCGCGCTCTGGAAACACCATATATTTT.